This T cell receptor (beta chain) was obtained from a study of T-cell memory formation after mild COVID-19 (dated by TCRdb to the early 2020s). Turning to the overall study: TCR sequence clusters from the two donors were found to be largely donor specific. Longitudinal TCRalpha and TCRbeta repertoire sequencing tracked T-cell clones expanding and contracting after mild COVID-19 in two donors. The cohort was made up of two young adult volunteers, one female and one male, who were previously healthy.

This clonotype was observed a few times. No antigen is known for it. There are no base qualities to consult, and no much larger clone falls within one base. CDR1 and CDR2 are drawn from the germline V gene (reference sequence): MNHEY, SMNVEV. V has 4 bases trimmed and J has 8 bases trimmed; junction bases matching no gene number 10. The CDR3 measures 14 amino acids from cysteine to phenylalanine. The DNA shown is the 42-base CDR3, in frame from base 1. The sequencer was an Illumina NovaSeq 6000. cDNA libraries for TCRalpha and TCRbeta were prepared by 5'RACE using constant-segment primers, with sample barcodes and unique molecular identifiers added. RNA was extracted from every sample with Trizol reagent. Amplification of the libraries took two PCR steps, and the second step added a second sample barcode plus Illumina TruSeq adapters. Sequencing of the libraries was done on an Illumina NovaSeq, producing 2 x 150 bp paired-end reads. Per the source publication's procedure: Reads were demultiplexed and collapsed into UMI-guided consensus sequences with migec v1.2.7. Using mixcr v2.1.11, the UMI consensuses were aligned to TRA and TRB V and J templates and assembled into clonotypes. Expanded or contracted clonotypes were those called significant by both edgeR and NoisET, with noise models trained on biological replicates. For edgeR calls, the cutoffs were a false discovery rate-adjusted p below 0.01 and a log2 fold-change threshold of 1. PCA with hierarchical clustering of max-normalized trajectories of the 1000 most abundant clonotypes was used as exploratory dynamics analysis. The CD4 or CD8 phenotype of responding clones was assigned using the separately sequenced CD4+ and CD8+ repertoires. The public reads were reanalyzed by TCRdb: fastp trimming at Q25, MiXCR alignment, in-frame beta chains only. CDR3 protein duplicates are merged, each entry listing the most common genes and DNA. TCRdb, rather than the study authors, made the V and J calls. In this sample the table shows about 470,000 distinct CDR3 sequences, 18% of which occur a single time. In total, the top ten clones hold roughly an eighth of the sample.

Ficoll-Paque density gradient centrifugation was the method used to isolate PBMCs. Findings and caveats that apply to the study as a whole: From day 15 to 85, contracting clones showed balanced CD4/CD8 phenotypes, whereas a second wave of clones that expanded from day 15 to 37 leaned towards CD4+. Only two mild cases were covered by the study, and larger cohorts that include severe cases with pre-infection samples were considered necessary. SARS-CoV-2 specificity was not confirmed for the second-wave clones peaking on day 37. Contracting CD4+ clones were located mainly in the CM and EM memory subsets, whereas CD8+ clones were found to be enriched in EMRA. Some responding clones were detected in pre-infection memory, suggesting pre-existing cross-reactive memory T cells joined the SARS-CoV-2 response.

Recombination connected TRBV27 to TRBJ1-2; the central 7 bases match TRBD1. The TCR was taken from an adult woman who had mild COVID-19 (a few samples of this study predate the infection). The sample titles of this study are shuffled in the database, so cell type and time point are left out; the donor was told from shared clones. Sequenced input: PBMCs or a T cell subset sorted from them (not recorded which). The DNA sequence follows: TGTGCCAGCAGTTCCCGGGACAGCTCTTGGGGCTACACCTTC. Its protein is CASSSRDSSWGYTF.